Detailed here is one T cell receptor beta chain. The antigen is undetermined. This entry belongs to a study of cytomegalovirus exposure and HLA in healthy donors. The PCR used 60 Vbeta and 13 Jbeta primers. Profiling relied on immunoSEQ multiplex PCR, and the TCRdb table lists in-frame clones only, not all of them. This sample has over 150,000 clones, with around three quarters found just once. Germline V gene data show CDR1 as PRHDT and CDR2 as FYEKMQ (reference sequence). The CDR3 spans 15 residues. The J segment lost 2 bases and the V segment lost 3 bases, leaving 3 bases of the junction unmatched. Study-wide findings and caveats: In an earlier analysis, about 90% or about 30%: the productive usage of most TCR beta V segments. It was shown in a later analysis that HLA-associated TCR beta chains were more clonally expanded than other, equally common chains. TCR beta chains numbering more than 150 were designated cytomegalovirus-associated. Apart from CMV serostatus, no immune exposure information was available.

Sequencing input: PBMCs. The clonotype comes from a man aged 35-49 years in good health and CMV-seronegative. The chain combines TRBV13 with TRBJ1-5; 8 bases fit TRBD1. CDR3 amino acids: CASSLAGQGNQPQHF. Here the CDR3 DNA reads TGTGCCAGCAGCTTGGCGGGACAGGGCAATCAGCCCCAGCATTTT.